These 30 T cell receptor beta chains were sequenced from one sample in a study of blood T cells in healthy people across ages. PCR was performed a second time for about 7 to 11 cycles using a sample-barcoded 5' primer and a J-beta primer mix. TCRdb re-analysed the 5' RACE reads in MiXCR, keeping a single row per CDR3 protein. The sample lists 780,000 or so distinct CDR3 sequences; roughly 25% were seen once. These sequences were also reported in another study, on T cells of mothers and their children.

Sequencing was performed on blood. These receptors were collected from a boy between 10 and 17 years old in good health.

V is TRBV4-1 and J is TRBJ2-3; no clear D gene. The CDR3 length is 16 residues. V was clipped by 8 bases and J by 0 bases, with 18 bases between them. The V gene's germline CDR1 is MGHRA and CDR2 YSYEKL. CDR3 DNA sequence: TGCGCCAGCTCAGGTGTGGGTTTTCTTAGCACAGATACGCAGTATTTT. It specifies CASSGVGFLSTDTQYF.

The gene calls are TRBV5-1 and TRBJ2-3; TRBD2 agrees at 10 bases. Looked up from germline, CDR1 is SGHRS and CDR2 is YFSETQ. The CDR3 length is 17 residues. Trimming removed 4 bases from V and 2 bases from J; junction bases left unmatched: 10. Here the CDR3 reads CASSHRTSGVSTDTQYF. The CDR3 DNA sequence: TGCGCCAGCAGCCACCGTACTAGCGGGGTATCCACAGATACGCAGTATTTT.

This clonotype was seen more than once but under ten times. At one end, the junction sequence differs from germline, possibly due to a read error. The chain has TRBV7-3 and TRBJ2-2; D perhaps matches TRBD2 (5 bases). The CDR3 covers 15 residues. CDR1 and CDR2 (germline): SGHTA, FQGTGA. The CDR3 DNA follows: TGCGCCAGCAGCTTGGGAGCGGCGAACACCGGGGAGCTGTTTTTT. This translates into CASSLGAANTGELFF.

J is TRBJ1-1 and V is TRBV4-3, with D possibly matching TRBD1 (5 bases). Germline values: CDR1 LGHNA, CDR2 YSLEER. V lost 0 bases, J lost 4 bases, and 12 bases lay in between. The length of the CDR3 is 15 residues. The CDR3 is CASSQDPGMSTEAFF. The CDR3 region has the DNA TGCGCCAGCAGCCAAGATCCAGGGATGAGCACTGAAGCTTTCTTT.

The chain joins TRBV28 to TRBJ1-4; 7 positions agree with TRBD1. CDR3 length: 16 residues. J lost 3 bases, V lost 3 bases, and 7 bases had no gene match. Germline CDR1 reads MDHEN; CDR2 reads SYDVKM. The CDR3: CASSFNSDRANEKLFF. The DNA of the CDR3 is TGTGCCAGCAGTTTTAATTCAGACAGGGCTAATGAAAAACTGTTTTTT.

The chain uses TRBV18 and TRBJ1-1; possibly TRBD1 for D (6 bases). CDR1 and CDR2 from the germline V gene are KGHSH and LQKENI. The V gene lost 3 bases and the J gene lost 6 bases, with 14 bases spanning the gap. The CDR3 is 14 residues long. In DNA, the CDR3 is TGTGCCAGCTCACCCTTATCCGAGGGGGCTGAAGCTTTCTTT. Residues: CASSPLSEGAEAFF.

This chain uses TRBV2 with TRBJ2-3; D gene uncertain. Between the trimmed V and J ends, which lost 3 bases and 4 bases, there was a span of 8 bases. The CDR3 is 13 residues long. Germline V gene data show CDR1 as SNHLY and CDR2 as FYNNEI. This chain's CDR3 is CASSDSRADTQYF. DNA for the CDR3: TGTGCCAGCAGTGATTCTAGGGCAGATACGCAGTATTTT.

This clonotype appeared a few times. This chain uses TRBV2 with TRBJ2-5; either TRBD1 or TRBD2 may fit D (5 bases each). Trimming pared 8 bases from V and 5 bases from J, leaving 15 bases between. Per the germline V gene, CDR1 is SNHLY and CDR2 is FYNNEI. The CDR3 runs 13 residues. CDR3 in amino acids: CASGDGRGETQYF. The CDR3 DNA reads TGTGCCAGCGGGGACGGTAGAGGGGAGACCCAGTACTTC.

The chain combines TRBV25-1 with TRBJ2-1; 7 nucleotides line up with TRBD2. The ends lost 0 bases at V and 10 bases at J; junction bases unmatched: 12. Germline V CDR1 and CDR2: MGHDK, SYGVNS. The CDR3 sequence is 16 residues long. Here the CDR3 DNA reads TGTGCCAGCAGTGAATATAGCCTAGCGGCCCTCCGGGAGCAGTTCTTC. Translation gives CASSEYSLAALREQFF.

The CDR3 sequence: CSVEEILAHYNEQFF. CDR3 coding DNA: TGCAGCGTTGAAGAAATCCTAGCGCACTACAATGAGCAGTTCTTC. The V gene is TRBV29-1, the J gene TRBJ2-1; D perhaps matches TRBD2 (6 bases). Germline CDR1 is SQVTM and CDR2 is ANQGSEA. V gave up 0 bases and J gave up 3 bases, with 12 bases separating them. CDR3 length: 15 amino acids.

This clonotype was counted a few times. The rearrangement links TRBV29-1 to TRBJ2-7, with 10 positions matching TRBD1. The CDR3 length is 14 residues. CDR1 and CDR2 from the germline V gene are SQVTM and ANQGSEA. V was clipped by 6 bases and J by 4 bases; unmatched bases: 9. The CDR3 coding sequence is TGCAGCGTCGAGGGACAGGGGTTAGGGTACGAGCAGTACTTC. Protein product: CSVEGQGLGYEQYF.

This clonotype was counted a few times. The V and J genes are TRBV29-1 and TRBJ2-1; perhaps TRBD1 as D (6 bases). Trimming stripped 6 bases from V and 8 bases from J, with 11 bases between. Germline CDR1 SQVTM, CDR2 ANQGSEA. The CDR3 consists of 11 residues. CDR3 amino acids: CSVTGRDEQFF. The CDR3 coding sequence is TGCAGCGTAACAGGGAGAGATGAGCAGTTCTTC.

CDR3 sequence reads: CASSQGRQQYF. DNA for the CDR3: TGTGCCAGCAGCCAAGGGAGACAGCAGTACTTC. The J gene is TRBJ2-5, the V gene TRBV14; D possibly corresponds to TRBD1 (5 bases). The CDR3 sequence is 11 residues long. Germline V gives CDR1 SGHDN, CDR2 FVKESK. V shed 1 base and J shed 11 bases, with 8 bases lying between them.

The rearrangement links TRBV3-1 to TRBJ2-5, with a tentative D call TRBD2 (5 bases). Near its end, the DNA agrees better with TRBJ2-7, so the J call may be wrong. Germline CDR1 is LGHDT and CDR2 is YNNKEL (reference sequence). The CDR3 has 15 amino acids. This chain's CDR3 is CASSLQGGGSYEQYF. The CDR3 coding sequence is TGTGCCAGCAGCCTCCAAGGAGGAGGATCATACGAGCAGTACTTC.

This clonotype occurred a few times. The chain carries TRBV28 and TRBJ2-3; D unclear. From germline, CDR1 is MDHEN and CDR2 SYDVKM. V shed 2 bases and J shed 6 bases, with 12 bases lying between them. The CDR3 is 14 residues long. The CDR3 here is CASSLGQFQDTQYF. For the CDR3, the DNA is TGTGCCAGCAGTTTAGGGCAGTTCCAGGATACGCAGTATTTT. The whole variable domain, filled in from reference TRBV28 and TRBJ2-3, reads DVKVTQSSRYLVKRTGEKVFLECVQDMDHENMFWYRQDPGLGLRLIYFSYDVKMKEKGDIPEGYSVSREKKERFSLILESASTNQTSMYLCASSLGQFQDTQYFGPGTRLTVL.

The V call is TRBV6-2 or TRBV6-3, the J call TRBJ2-1; D perhaps matches TRBD2 (6 bases). Germline CDR1 and CDR2: MNHEY and SVGEGT. Between the trimmed V and J ends, which lost 8 bases and 6 bases, there was a span of 17 bases. This CDR3 has 14 residues. The CDR3 DNA follows: TGTGCCAGCTCATGGGGCGGGACGATCAATGAGCAGTTCTTC. Protein sequence: CASSWGGTINEQFF.

The table lists this clonotype with a few counts. This chain uses TRBV7-2 with TRBJ2-3; no clear D. Per the germline V gene, CDR1 is SGHTA and CDR2 is FQGNSA. The CDR3 consists of 15 residues. The ends were cut back, 1 base at V and 3 bases at J, with 11 bases in the middle. CDR3 sequence (DNA): TGTGCCAGCAGCTTAGTTAGGGCGAGGACAGATACGCAGTATTTT. Amino acids: CASSLVRARTDTQYF.

This chain links TRBV3-1 with TRBJ1-2, with D tentatively TRBD1 (6 bases). Germline CDR1 is LGHDT and CDR2 is YNNKEL (reference sequence). CDR3 size: 15 residues. Trimming stripped 0 bases from V and 6 bases from J, with 14 bases between. The CDR3 reads CASSQDGGGVDGYTF. The DNA for the CDR3 is TGTGCCAGCAGCCAAGATGGCGGGGGCGTGGATGGCTACACCTTC.

The chain carries TRBV28 and TRBJ2-3; no definite D call. The CDR3 contains 14 residues. Germline CDR1 is MDHEN and CDR2 is SYDVKM. The germline V and J ends were trimmed by 3 bases and 2 bases, with 9 bases remaining between them. CDR3 sequence: CASSLSSVTDTQYF. The CDR3, as DNA: TGTGCCAGCAGTTTGAGTAGTGTCACAGATACGCAGTATTTT.

The V gene is TRBV29-1, the J gene TRBJ1-1; D gene unclear. Trimming removed 4 bases from V and 6 bases from J, with 18 bases in between. Germline CDR1 is SQVTM and CDR2 is ANQGSEA. The CDR3 consists of 14 residues. The CDR3 is CSVALRVSSSEAFF. The CDR3 DNA reads TGCAGCGTTGCTTTAAGGGTGAGCAGTTCTGAAGCTTTCTTT.

The V and J genes are TRBV27 and TRBJ2-3, with 8 bases identical to TRBD2. J was trimmed by 5 bases and V by 5 bases; bases with no gene match: 12. This CDR3 region has 16 residues. CDR1 and CDR2 from the germline V gene are MNHEY and SMNVEV (reference sequence). The CDR3 spells CASSGIAGIPGDTQYF. Here the CDR3 DNA reads TGTGCCAGCAGTGGAATAGCGGGGATACCAGGAGATACGCAGTATTTT.

This clonotype was seen a few times. The chain couples TRBV20-1 to TRBJ2-1; TRBD1 aligns across 7 bases. CDR3 length: 16 residues. The junction had 12 bases not matched to a gene; V was cut back by 3 bases and J by 4 bases. The germline gives CDR1 DFQATT, CDR2 SNEGSKA (reference sequence). The CDR3, as DNA: TGCAGTGCTAGGCCCCACGAGGGGGCGCATTACAATGAGCAGTTCTTC. The encoded protein is CSARPHEGAHYNEQFF.

In its sample, this clonotype was seen a few times. The chain links TRBV20-1 to TRBJ2-7, with 16 positions matching TRBD2. Gene TRBJ2-1 matches the end of the DNA better, so the J call may be wrong. Germline CDR1 DFQATT, CDR2 SNEGSKA (reference sequence). The CDR3 consists of 15 residues. DNA of the CDR3: TGCAGTGCTAGGGGGACTAGCGGGAGGGGAAATGAGCAGTTCTTC. Residues: CSARGTSGRGNEQFF.

This clonotype was seen a handful of times. The chain uses TRBV6-5 and TRBJ2-5, with TRBD2 as a possible D gene (5 bases). This CDR3 comprises 15 residues. Trimming shortened V by 2 bases and J by 2 bases, and 12 bases separated the two germline ends. Germline CDR1 and CDR2: MNHEY and SVGAGI. The CDR3 reads CASSYGWTGQETQYF. The CDR3 DNA follows: TGTGCCAGCAGTTACGGCTGGACGGGACAAGAGACCCAGTACTTC.

The chain links TRBV12-3 or TRBV12-4 to TRBJ2-3; tentatively, D is TRBD2 (5 bases). The CDR3 has 14 amino acids. The V end was cut by 5 bases, the J end by 7 bases, with 16 bases between. The CDR3 loop reads CASSQEGWRNTQYF. CDR3 DNA: TGTGCCAGCAGTCAAGAGGGTTGGAGAAATACGCAGTATTTT.

V is TRBV6-6 and J is TRBJ2-1, with 10 nucleotides matching TRBD1. The end of the DNA aligns better with TRBJ2-7, so the J call may be wrong. Germline values: CDR1 MNHNY, CDR2 SVGAGI (reference sequence). This CDR3 region has 14 residues. The CDR3 protein is CASSYRTGGVEQYF. For the CDR3, the DNA is TGTGCCAGCAGTTACAGGACAGGGGGGGTCGAGCAGTACTTC.

V gene TRBV9 combines with J gene TRBJ2-1; D not resolved. The end of the DNA fits TRBJ2-7 better, so the J call may be wrong. In germline, CDR1 is SGDLS, CDR2 YYNGEE. CDR3 size: 12 residues. The CDR3 DNA sequence: TGTGCCAGCAGCTCCGAGATGGGCGAGCAGTACTTC. Translated, it gives CASSSEMGEQYF.

This clonotype was picked up a small number of times. The chain carries TRBV7-9 and TRBJ2-5; 11 bases line up with TRBD2. The germline V gene encodes CDR1 SEHNR and CDR2 FQNEAQ (reference sequence). Unmatched junction bases numbered 3, after V lost 5 bases and J lost 1 base. This CDR3 has 15 amino acids. The CDR3 nucleotides read TGTGCCAGCAGCCATGGACTAGCGGGCCAAGAGACCCAGTACTTC. It codes for CASSHGLAGQETQYF.

V and J are TRBV5-4 and TRBJ2-1; 8 nucleotides align to TRBD1. The DNA matches TRBJ2-7 better at its end, which makes the J call doubtful. Germline V gene lookup returns CDR1 SGHNT and CDR2 YYREEE (reference sequence). This CDR3 has 16 residues. CDR3 DNA: TGTGCCAGCAGAGACGGCGCGGACAGGGCCCGGAGCGAGCAGTACTTC. Its protein is CASRDGADRARSEQYF.

The table lists this clonotype with a few counts. The chain combines TRBV20-1 with TRBJ1-1, with D tentatively TRBD1 (6 bases). V was clipped by 0 bases and J by 1 base, with 21 bases between them. This CDR3 has 18 residues. Germline lookup yields CDR1 DFQATT and CDR2 SNEGSKA (reference sequence). CDR3 residues: CSARDPNPYRGRNTEAFF. The CDR3 DNA reads as TGCAGTGCTAGAGATCCTAATCCCTATAGGGGGAGGAACACTGAAGCTTTCTTT.